Shown below are 18 T cell receptor beta chains from a single sample sequenced in a study of blood T cell repertoires in COVID-19. TCRdb keeps only in-frame clones here, not all; method: immunoSEQ multiplex PCR. The sample has a few hundred thousand clones, approximately 90% seen once; the top ten hold over 3.5%. Sequences were obtained from peripheral blood. The receptors were gathered from an older woman with COVID-19, enrolled during active disease.

The chain recombines TRBV27 with TRBJ2-1; 12 positions match TRBD2. V shed 1 base, J shed 0 bases, and the junction held 7 bases outside the gene matches. The length of the CDR3 is 19 residues. Per the germline V gene, CDR1 is MNHEY and CDR2 is SMNVEV (reference sequence). The CDR3 here is CASSLYQTSGSSSYNEQFF. The CDR3 nucleotides are TGTGCCAGCAGTTTATACCAGACTAGCGGGAGCAGCTCCTACAATGAGCAGTTCTTC.

The V and J genes are TRBV19 and TRBJ1-5; the D gene is possibly TRBD1 (6 bases). Germline V lookup: CDR1 LNHDA, CDR2 SQIVND (reference sequence). This CDR3 is 14 amino acids long. The germline V and J ends were trimmed by 2 bases and 1 base, with 6 bases remaining between them. DNA for the CDR3: TGTGCCAGTAGTATAACAGGGAGCAATCAGCCCCAGCATTTT. The encoded protein is CASSITGSNQPQHF.

This clone was found once. The gene calls are TRBV19 and TRBJ1-2; 10 nucleotides line up with TRBD1. The length of the CDR3 is 16 residues. J gave up 2 bases and V 6 bases, and 9 bases lay outside the gene matches. Per the germline V gene, CDR1 is LNHDA and CDR2 is SQIVND (reference sequence). The chain's CDR3 is CASRPLTDRGNYGYTF. CDR3 DNA sequence: TGTGCCAGTAGACCCTTAACGGACAGGGGGAACTATGGCTACACCTTC.

In its sample, this clone was seen a few times. A junction boundary mismatches the germline segment, possibly from a read error. The gene calls are TRBV15 and TRBJ2-6, with D possibly TRBD1 on 6 matching bases. The CDR3 length is 16 residues. Germline V lookup: CDR1 LNHNV, CDR2 YYDKDF (reference sequence). CDR3 sequence: CATSRDRQRGANVLTF. CDR3 coding DNA: TGTGCCACCAGCCGAGACAGGCAAAGGGGGGCCAACGTCCTGACTTTC.

The genes are TRBV19 and TRBJ1-1; D unclear. The V end was cut by 2 bases, the J end by 0 bases, with 10 bases between. The CDR3 totals 15 residues. The germline V gene has CDR1 LNHDA and CDR2 SQIVND (reference sequence). The CDR3 region is CASSITEKMNTEAFF. Written as DNA, the CDR3 is TGTGCCAGTAGTATAACAGAAAAAATGAACACTGAAGCTTTCTTT.

This rearrangement joins TRBV7-9 to TRBJ1-2; no clear D gene. The V gene's germline CDR1 is SEHNR and CDR2 FQNEAQ (reference sequence). Trimming removed 5 bases at V and 6 bases at J, with 19 bases between. The CDR3 consists of 15 residues. CDR3 loop: CASSANVKRENGYTF. CDR3 bases: TGTGCCAGCAGCGCCAATGTAAAGCGGGAAAATGGCTACACCTTC.

V gene TRBV7-3 combines with J gene TRBJ1-2; possibly TRBD1 for D (5 bases). Germline V lookup: CDR1 SGHTA, CDR2 FQGTGA. Between the trimmed V and J ends, which lost 4 bases and 6 bases, there was a span of 12 bases. The CDR3 sequence is 13 residues long. As DNA, the CDR3 is TGTGCCAGCAGCTGGCGGCAGGGTGATGGCTACACCTTC. Protein sequence: CASSWRQGDGYTF.

The gene calls are TRBV10-3 and TRBJ1-6, with 9 positions matching TRBD1. The CDR3 length is 14 residues. Trimming removed 6 bases from V and 5 bases from J; junction bases left unmatched: 2. Germline CDR1 ENHRY, CDR2 SYGVKD. The CDR3, as DNA: TGTGCCATCAGGGGACAGGGCGATAATTCACCCCTCCACTTT. This encodes CAIRGQGDNSPLHF.

This sequence joins TRBV19 and TRBJ2-1; TRBD2 matches at 9 bases. This CDR3 has 14 residues. The V gene's germline CDR1 is LNHDA and CDR2 SQIVND (reference sequence). V dropped 6 bases and J dropped 6; count of bases not matched to a gene: 6. The CDR3 sequence: CASSPGLALNEQFF. The CDR3 DNA reads as TGTGCCAGTAGCCCGGGACTAGCCCTCAATGAGCAGTTCTTC.

The chain links TRBV11-3 to TRBJ1-1; TRBD1 matches at 7 bases. With V trimmed by 4 bases and J by 4 bases, 9 bases remained unmatched. The V gene's germline CDR1 is SGHNT and CDR2 YENEEA. The CDR3 is made up of 15 amino acids. The CDR3: CASSSSNRGSTEAFF. The CDR3 DNA sequence: TGTGCCAGCAGCTCATCAAACAGGGGTTCCACTGAAGCTTTCTTT.

This chain links TRBV6-5 with TRBJ2-7; D is possibly TRBD1 (5 bases). Trimming took 4 bases from V and 3 from J, leaving 16 bases between them. This CDR3 contains 15 residues. CDR1 is MNHEY, CDR2 SVGAGI, per germline. This chain's CDR3 is CASSFSLQGSYEQYF. The DNA of the CDR3 is TGTGCCAGCAGTTTCTCTCTCCAGGGAAGCTACGAGCAGTACTTC.

V usage is TRBV9 and J usage is TRBJ1-3; D perhaps matches TRBD1 (5 bases). V was clipped by 3 bases and J by 2 bases, with 12 bases between them. The germline V gene encodes CDR1 SGDLS and CDR2 YYNGEE. The CDR3 has 15 amino acids. CDR3 coding DNA: TGTGCCAGCAGCGGAGGATTAGGGGCTGGAAACACCATATATTTT. It is translated as CASSGGLGAGNTIYF.

The chain recombines TRBV5-1 with TRBJ2-1; 8 nucleotides align to TRBD2. The CDR3 extends over 16 amino acids. The trim removed 4 bases at V and 0 bases at J, leaving 6 bases unmatched. The germline V gene has CDR1 SGHRS and CDR2 YFSETQ. The CDR3 region is CASSPIAGSSYNEQFF. The CDR3 nucleotides read TGCGCCAGCAGCCCTATAGCGGGGAGCTCCTACAATGAGCAGTTCTTC.

This clone was recorded only once. The chain has TRBV6-2 or TRBV6-3 and TRBJ1-2; TRBD1 agrees at 10 bases. The CDR3 has 16 amino acids. The V gene's germline CDR1 is MNHEY and CDR2 SVGEGT. The trim removed 6 bases at V and 4 bases at J, leaving 11 bases unmatched. The CDR3 here is CASSPTSTGGFYGYTF. In DNA, the CDR3 is TGTGCCAGCAGCCCTACCTCGACAGGGGGCTTCTATGGCTACACCTTC.

This sequence joins TRBV2 and TRBJ1-1; D is unclear. The V gene lost 5 bases and the J gene lost 1 base, with 11 bases spanning the gap. The CDR3 sequence is 14 residues long. CDR1 and CDR2 from the germline V gene are SNHLY and FYNNEI. CDR3 residues: CASSPGRRNTEAFF. As DNA, the CDR3 is TGTGCCAGCAGTCCCGGTAGGAGGAACACTGAAGCTTTCTTT.

The rearrangement links TRBV25-1 to TRBJ2-3; 7 bases map to TRBD1. This CDR3 region has 17 residues. Germline V gene sequence: CDR1 MGHDK, CDR2 SYGVNS. Losses at the gene ends were 1 base for V and 2 bases for J; bases not matched to a gene: 9. This CDR3 reads CASSEFQDRPDTDTQYF. The CDR3 region has the DNA TGTGCCAGCAGTGAATTTCAGGACAGGCCTGACACAGATACGCAGTATTTT. Full variable domain (remainder filled in from reference TRBV25-1 and TRBJ2-3): EADIYQTPRYLVIGTGKKITLECSQTMGHDKMYWYQQDPGMELHLIHYSYGVNSTEKGDLSSESTVSRIRTEHFPLTLESARPSHTSQYLCASSEFQDRPDTDTQYFGPGTRLTVL.

This clone was counted many times. The V and J genes are TRBV19 and TRBJ2-1, with a weak D call TRBD2 (5 bases). V lost 3 bases to trimming and J lost 2 bases, with 5 bases between them. This CDR3 contains 13 residues. In germline, CDR1 is LNHDA, CDR2 SQIVND (reference sequence). The CDR3 bases are TGTGCCAGTAGTATGGGAGCCTACAATGAGCAGTTCTTC. It translates to CASSMGAYNEQFF.

The gene calls are TRBV6-4 and TRBJ2-7; 9 bases are a match to TRBD1. CDR3 size: 15 residues. The V gene's germline CDR1 is MRHNA and CDR2 SNTAGT. The V segment lost 4 bases and the J segment 2 bases; nucleotides outside the gene matches: 6. This CDR3 is CASSGPGQGAYEQYF. The CDR3 nucleotides read TGTGCCAGCAGTGGCCCGGGACAGGGCGCCTACGAGCAGTACTTC.